What follows are 12 T cell receptor beta chains derived from one specimen sequenced in a study of long-term antiretroviral therapy in people with HIV. It was version v3.0 of the immunoSEQ assay that was run at survey level. Using immunoSEQ multiplex PCR, the repertoire was profiled, and TCRdb retains in-frame clones only, with some absent. The sample has roughly 20,000 clones, less than 85% seen once. This specimen was unsorted PBMCs, taken at the start of antiretroviral therapy. Source of these receptors: a man between 50 and 59 years old with HIV.

V usage is TRBV15 and J usage is TRBJ2-7; D not resolved. This CDR3 is built from 11 residues. Germline V gives CDR1 LNHNV, CDR2 YYDKDF (reference sequence). Trimming removed 5 bases at V and 1 base at J, with 3 bases between. The CDR3 reads CATSESYEQYF. The CDR3 DNA sequence: TGTGCCACCAGCGAGTCCTACGAGCAGTACTTC.

This chain links TRBV13 with TRBJ1-5, with no clear D. The CDR3 loop spans 12 amino acids. V lost 5 bases, J lost 4 bases, and 6 bases lay in between. CDR1 is PRHDT, CDR2 FYEKMQ, per germline (reference sequence). Here the CDR3 reads CASSDKNQPQHF. For the CDR3, the DNA is TGTGCCAGCAGCGACAAAAATCAGCCCCAGCATTTT.

As for this clone: One end of the junction does not line up with germline, which may come from a read error. CDR3 protein: CASSQDRGPQVF. CDR3 DNA: TGCGCCAGCAGCCAAGATCGGGGCCCCCAAGTCTTC. This chain joins TRBV4-3 and TRBJ1-2; a weak D match, TRBD1 (5 bases). The V gene's germline CDR1 is LGHNA and CDR2 YSLEER. The CDR3 contains 12 residues.

This chain links TRBV5-1 with TRBJ1-1, with unresolved D. The CDR3 contains 15 residues. Germline loops: CDR1 SGHRS, CDR2 YFSETQ. V lost 0 bases, J lost 5 bases, and 14 bases lay in between. The CDR3 region is CASSLGRGGRTEAFF. In DNA, the CDR3 is TGCGCCAGCAGCTTGGGTCGGGGTGGGAGGACTGAAGCTTTCTTT.

This clone was seen only a few times. The chain links TRBV10-3 to TRBJ1-2; D unclear. The CDR3 loop spans 15 amino acids. V was cut by 0 bases and J by 5 bases, with 13 bases left in between. Germline-derived CDR1 and CDR2 are ENHRY and SYGVKD. The CDR3 protein is CAISESVRSRYGYTF. CDR3 sequence (DNA): TGTGCCATCAGTGAGTCAGTCAGGTCTAGGTATGGCTACACCTTC.

The chain is built from TRBV2 and TRBJ2-7; perhaps TRBD2 as D (6 bases). Trimming took off 5 bases at V and 2 bases at J, with 13 bases between the two ends. This CDR3 is built from 14 residues. Germline-derived CDR1 and CDR2 are SNHLY and FYNNEI. The CDR3 here is CASSSSGGTYEQYF. CDR3 nucleotide sequence: TGTGCCAGCAGTTCCTCCGGAGGGACCTACGAGCAGTACTTC.

This chain uses TRBV11-2 with TRBJ1-3; D unclear. The CDR3 is 15 residues long. V lost 3 bases and J lost 4, with 13 bases in between. Per the germline V gene, CDR1 is SGHAT and CDR2 is FQNNGV. CDR3: CASSLGGVAGNTIYF. As DNA, the CDR3 is TGTGCCAGCAGCTTGGGCGGGGTGGCAGGAAACACCATATATTTT.

This chain joins TRBV2 and TRBJ2-5, with 11 bases aligning to TRBD2. Germline values: CDR1 SNHLY, CDR2 FYNNEI. V was clipped by 7 bases and J by 5 bases; unmatched bases: 12. CDR3 size: 16 residues. Here the CDR3 DNA reads TGTGCCAGCAATCCGTTTACTAGCGGGAGATCGGAGACCCAGTACTTC. As protein: CASNPFTSGRSETQYF.

This rearrangement joins TRBV28 to TRBJ1-5; D unresolved. The V gene's germline CDR1 is MDHEN and CDR2 SYDVKM. With 2 bases removed from V and 11 bases from J, the gap between germline ends came to 10 bases. This CDR3 has 12 amino acids. CDR3 loop: CASSLGGLTQHF. The CDR3 DNA follows: TGTGCCAGCAGTTTAGGCGGGTTGACCCAGCATTTT.

The J gene is TRBJ1-1, the V gene TRBV19, with 9 bases lining up with TRBD1. Germline V gene data show CDR1 as LNHDA and CDR2 as SQIVND (reference sequence). V dropped 5 bases and J dropped 1; count of bases not matched to a gene: 5. The CDR3 contains 15 residues. CDR3 bases: TGTGCCAGTAGTGTGACAGGGGGGGCGAACACTGAAGCTTTCTTT. Its protein is CASSVTGGANTEAFF.

The chain recombines TRBV4-1 with TRBJ2-1, with a possible D match to TRBD2 (6 bases). Per germline, CDR1 MGHRA and CDR2 YSYEKL. V was shortened by 1 base and J by 0 bases, with 13 bases between the two germline ends. The CDR3 spans 17 residues. In DNA form, the CDR3 reads TGCGCCAGCAGCCAAGTCAGGACTACTTACTCCTACAATGAGCAGTTCTTC. Translated, it gives CASSQVRTTYSYNEQFF.

The V call is TRBV4-1, the J call TRBJ1-1; D is unresolved. Trimming shortened V by 3 bases and J by 1 base, and 6 bases separated the two germline ends. In germline, CDR1 is MGHRA, CDR2 YSYEKL. The CDR3 sequence is 13 residues long. DNA for the CDR3: TGCGCCAGCAGCCATTGGGGGAACACTGAAGCTTTCTTT. Protein sequence: CASSHWGNTEAFF.